What follows are 27 T cell receptor beta chains derived from one specimen sequenced in a study of blood T cell repertoires in COVID-19. Measured with immunoSEQ multiplex PCR; TCRdb has only the in-frame clones, and not every one. The repertoire has 53,000 or so clones, 75% to 80% of them found once; the top ten carry about 39%. Sequenced sample: peripheral blood. The receptors derive from a man aged 70-80 years with active or convalescent COVID-19.

The rearrangement uses TRBV2 and TRBJ1-5; maybe TRBD1 (5 bases). CDR3 length equals 16 residues. Between the trimmed V and J ends, which lost 6 bases and 3 bases, there was a span of 18 bases. CDR1 is SNHLY, CDR2 FYNNEI, per germline. The CDR3 nucleotides are TGTGCCAGCAGCGCGAATATGCCCAGGGCCAATCAGCCCCAGCATTTT. Amino acids: CASSANMPRANQPQHF.

J is TRBJ1-1 and V is TRBV4-3, with D unresolved. Deletions cut 4 bases from V and 3 bases from J, with 18 bases between. This CDR3 is 16 amino acids long. The germline V gene has CDR1 LGHNA and CDR2 YSLEER. CDR3 amino acids: CASSRERRLRYTEAFF. The CDR3 DNA sequence: TGCGCCAGCAGCCGGGAGAGACGGCTACGGTACACTGAAGCTTTCTTT.

This clone showed up just once. The chain employs TRBV19 and TRBJ1-5, with D hard to call. This CDR3 has 15 amino acids. The germline V gene has CDR1 LNHDA and CDR2 SQIVND (reference sequence). Trimming removed 3 bases at V and 0 bases at J, with 9 bases between. The CDR3 DNA sequence: TGTGCCAGTAGTATTGGTCTCTATAGCAATCAGCCCCAGCATTTT. Translation: CASSIGLYSNQPQHF.

This clone was detected only once. This rearrangement joins TRBV12-3 or TRBV12-4 to TRBJ2-2; possibly TRBD2 for D (5 bases). Between the trimmed V and J ends, which lost 6 bases and 4 bases, there was a span of 6 bases. The CDR3 extends over 12 amino acids. This CDR3 is CASRGSTGELFF. The CDR3 DNA is TGTGCCAGCAGGGGGAGCACCGGGGAGCTGTTTTTT.

The chain combines TRBV5-1 with TRBJ1-4; D not certain. CDR1 SGHRS and CDR2 YFSETQ come from the germline V gene. V gave up 0 bases and J gave up 6 bases, with 9 bases separating them. The length of the CDR3 is 14 residues. As DNA, the CDR3 is TGCGCCAGCAGCTTGGGGACTGCTGATGAAAAACTGTTTTTT. Its protein is CASSLGTADEKLFF.

The chain is built from TRBV6-6 and TRBJ1-3; possible D gene TRBD1, 5 bases. Germline assignment: CDR1 MNHNY and CDR2 SVGAGI (reference sequence). The V end lost 4 bases, the J end lost 2 bases, and 12 bases lay between the germline ends. This CDR3 contains 15 residues. DNA for the CDR3: TGTGCCAGCAGTTGGGGGGGTTTAGCTGGAAACACCATATATTTT. Translated: CASSWGGLAGNTIYF.

The chain has TRBV18 and TRBJ1-5, with no clear D. Trimming cost V 2 bases and J 2 bases, with 13 bases left between them. Looked up from germline, CDR1 is KGHSH and CDR2 is LQKENI. The length of the CDR3 is 16 residues. CDR3: CASSPGGYDGNQPQHF. The CDR3 DNA reads TGTGCCAGCTCACCAGGAGGGTACGACGGCAATCAGCCCCAGCATTTT.

The rearrangement uses TRBV18 and TRBJ2-1, with 10 bases matching TRBD2. Germline CDR1 KGHSH, CDR2 LQKENI. J gave up 7 bases and V 1 base, and 7 bases lay outside the gene matches. This CDR3 has 16 residues. CDR3 in DNA: TGTGCCAGCTCACCACTTCCAGCGGGAGGGCGAAATGAGCAGTTCTTC. It is translated as CASSPLPAGGRNEQFF.

J is TRBJ2-2 and V is TRBV7-2; TRBD2 aligns across 10 bases. The junction had 12 bases not matched to a gene; V was cut back by 5 bases and J by 6 bases. Germline CDR1 SGHTA, CDR2 FQGNSA. There are 17 residues in the CDR3. CDR3 coding DNA: TGTGCCAGCAGCCCCCGGGGACTAGCGATTGGGGCCGGGGAGCTGTTTTTT. It is translated as CASSPRGLAIGAGELFF.

CDR3 nucleotides: TGTGCCAGCAGCTTGGGGGGAGGGGGACGTGAAGCTTTCTTT. Its protein product is CASSLGGGGREAFF. The chain carries TRBV5-4 and TRBJ1-1; D perhaps matches TRBD1 (6 bases). Trimming took 0 bases from V and 7 from J, leaving 13 bases between them. CDR1 and CDR2 (germline): SGHNT, YYREEE (reference sequence). The CDR3 consists of 14 residues.

The rearrangement uses TRBV5-1 and TRBJ2-7; the D gene is possibly TRBD1 (6 bases). Germline V gene data show CDR1 as SGHRS and CDR2 as YFSETQ. This CDR3 has 12 amino acids. Trimming removed 4 bases at V and 6 bases at J, with 11 bases between. The CDR3 nucleotides are TGCGCCAGCAGCACCCAGGGGACCGAGCAGTACTTC. Translated, it gives CASSTQGTEQYF.

This chain uses TRBV11-1 with TRBJ1-1; TRBD1 matches at 7 bases. With V trimmed by 4 bases and J by 4 bases, 6 bases remained unmatched. In germline, CDR1 is SGHAT, CDR2 FQDESV (reference sequence). The CDR3 consists of 14 residues. DNA for the CDR3: TGTGCCAGCAGCTCGGACAGGCCGGGCACTGAAGCTTTCTTT. It yields the protein CASSSDRPGTEAFF. Complete variable domain (other parts from reference TRBV11-1 and TRBJ1-1): EAEVAQSPRYKITEKSQAVAFWCDPISGHATLYWYRQILGQGPELLVQFQDESVVDDSQLPKDRFSAERLKGVDSTLKIQPAELGDSAMYLCASSSDRPGTEAFFGQGTRLTVV.

This clone was counted a single time. The chain couples TRBV5-8 to TRBJ2-5; D is unresolved. Per the germline V gene, CDR1 is SGHTS and CDR2 is YDEGEE. Trimming removed 4 bases from V and 1 base from J, with 8 bases in between. This CDR3 has 13 amino acids. CDR3 region: CASSKQLQETQYF. The CDR3, as DNA: TGTGCCAGCAGCAAACAGCTCCAAGAGACCCAGTACTTC.

The genes are TRBV6-2 or TRBV6-3 and TRBJ2-6; 8 bases fit TRBD1. Trimming at V came to 0 bases and at J to 2 bases, leaving 6 bases not matched to a gene. Germline V gives CDR1 MNHEY, CDR2 SVGEGT. The CDR3 totals 18 residues. The CDR3 here is CASSYSTRGRPGANVLTF. As DNA, the CDR3 is TGTGCCAGCAGTTACTCGACCAGGGGGCGGCCTGGGGCCAACGTCCTGACTTTC.

The chain combines TRBV11-1 with TRBJ2-7, with D possibly being TRBD1 (5 bases). The CDR3 is 15 amino acids. The germline V and J ends were trimmed by 2 bases and 5 bases, with 16 bases remaining between them. Germline CDR1 is SGHAT and CDR2 is FQDESV (reference sequence). The CDR3, as DNA: TGTGCCAGCAGCTTACGAAGGGCCAGGGCCCACGAGCAGTACTTC. It specifies CASSLRRARAHEQYF.

This sequence joins TRBV15 and TRBJ1-1; a weak D match, TRBD1 (5 bases). CDR1 and CDR2 from the germline V gene are LNHNV and YYDKDF (reference sequence). The ends were cut back, 0 bases at V and 10 bases at J, with 15 bases in the middle. CDR3 length: 14 residues. This CDR3 reads CATSREQVSASAFF. DNA for the CDR3: TGTGCCACCAGCAGAGAACAGGTTTCGGCGTCAGCTTTCTTT.

The chain carries TRBV7-3 and TRBJ2-3; 8 nucleotides align to TRBD2. Trimming cost V 2 bases and J 5 bases; bases outside gene matches: 3. CDR3 length: 14 residues. Germline assignment: CDR1 SGHTA and CDR2 FQGTGA. CDR3 sequence: CASSLRGGQDTQYF. As DNA, the CDR3 is TGTGCCAGCAGCTTACGGGGGGGCCAAGATACGCAGTATTTT.

The rearrangement uses TRBV7-2 and TRBJ2-3, with D possibly TRBD2 on 6 matching bases. Germline CDR1 SGHTA, CDR2 FQGNSA. With 4 bases removed from V and 2 bases from J, the gap between germline ends came to 10 bases. The CDR3 consists of 14 residues. For the CDR3, the DNA is TGTGCCAGCAGCTCCGGACTATACACAGATACGCAGTATTTT. Translation: CASSSGLYTDTQYF.

This clone showed up just once. The chain recombines TRBV6-5 with TRBJ1-6; maybe TRBD1 (6 bases). V shed 0 bases and J shed 8 bases, with 11 bases lying between them. The CDR3 contains 15 residues. Germline V gene lookup returns CDR1 MNHEY and CDR2 SVGAGI. The CDR3, as DNA: TGTGCCAGCAGTTACTCGTCGGGACACTATTCACCCCTCCACTTT. It is translated as CASSYSSGHYSPLHF.

This clone was counted ten times or more. The rearrangement links TRBV5-4 to TRBJ2-5; TRBD1 is a possible D gene (6 bases). Germline V gene data show CDR1 as SGHNT and CDR2 as YYREEE (reference sequence). Trimming cost V 0 bases and J 4 bases, with 16 bases left between them. This CDR3 spans 16 amino acids. The CDR3 DNA sequence: TGTGCCAGCAGCTTGGGCGCAGGGGTAGGGAGAGAGACCCAGTACTTC. It is translated as CASSLGAGVGRETQYF. Together with reference TRBV5-4 and TRBJ2-5, the CDR3 gives the full variable domain: ETGVTQSPTHLIKTRGQQVTLRCSSQSGHNTVSWYQQALGQGPQFIFQYYREEENGRGNFPPRFSGLQFPNYSSELNVNALELDDSALYLCASSLGAGVGRETQYFGPGTRLLVL.

This clone was detected only a few times. This chain connects TRBV5-1 to TRBJ1-1; D is unresolved. Per germline, CDR1 SGHRS and CDR2 YFSETQ. The CDR3 contains 13 residues. V gave up 7 bases and J gave up 0 bases, with 10 bases separating them. The CDR3 region is CASADQVNTEAFF. CDR3 nucleotides: TGCGCCAGCGCAGACCAGGTGAACACTGAAGCTTTCTTT.

V gene TRBV7-9 combines with J gene TRBJ1-2; D is undetermined. Germline V lookup: CDR1 SEHNR, CDR2 FQNEAQ (reference sequence). The CDR3 extends over 13 amino acids. V was clipped by 0 bases and J by 1 base, with 3 bases between them. The chain's CDR3 is CASSLASNYGYTF. CDR3 DNA: TGTGCCAGCAGCTTAGCCAGTAACTATGGCTACACCTTC.

J is TRBJ2-1 and V is TRBV7-2; TRBD2 aligns across 9 bases. This CDR3 contains 15 residues. CDR1 is SGHTA and CDR2 is FQGNSA in the germline V gene. The junction had 4 bases not matched to a gene; V was cut back by 5 bases and J by 2 bases. CDR3 sequence reads: CASSATSGPYNEQFF. The CDR3 DNA reads TGTGCCAGCAGCGCTACTAGCGGGCCCTACAATGAGCAGTTCTTC. The entire variable domain, with the rest obtained from reference TRBV7-2 and TRBJ2-1, is as follows: GAGVSQSPSNKVTEKGKDVELRCDPISGHTALYWYRQSLGQGLEFLIYFQGNSAPDKSGLPSDRFSAERTGGSVSTLTIQRTQQEDSAVYLCASSATSGPYNEQFFGPGTRLTVL.

In DNA form, the CDR3 reads TGTGCCAGCAGTTACTCGCAGGGTGGCACTGAAGCTTTCTTT. It encodes CASSYSQGGTEAFF. The gene calls are TRBV6-5 and TRBJ1-1; D possibly corresponds to TRBD1 (5 bases). The V gene's germline CDR1 is MNHEY and CDR2 SVGAGI. Deletions cut 0 bases from V and 4 bases from J, with 9 bases between. There are 14 residues in the CDR3.

The V and J genes are TRBV30 and TRBJ1-2, with D possibly matching TRBD1 (6 bases). V lost 3 bases and J 8 bases, leaving 16 bases between the germline ends. Germline V gene data show CDR1 as GTSNPN and CDR2 as SVGIG (reference sequence). The CDR3 runs to 13 residues. CDR3: CAWSPGGAKGYTF. The CDR3 DNA is TGTGCCTGGAGCCCGGGGGGCGCGAAGGGCTACACCTTC. The whole variable domain, filled in from reference TRBV30 and TRBJ1-2, reads SQTIHQWPATLVQPVGSPLSLECTVEGTSNPNLYWYRQAAGRGLQLLFYSVGIGQISSEVPQNLSASRPQDRQFILSSKKLLLSDSGFYLCAWSPGGAKGYTFGSGTRLTVV.

This chain joins TRBV24-1 and TRBJ2-3; the D gene is possibly TRBD2 (6 bases). CDR3 length: 13 residues. V lost 4 bases and J 11 bases, leaving 15 bases between the germline ends. Germline CDR1 reads KGHDR; CDR2 reads SFDVKD. The CDR3 DNA reads TGTGCCACCAGTGACGCGGGACTTTCAAGGCAGTATTTT. It translates to CATSDAGLSRQYF.

V and J are TRBV7-2 and TRBJ2-7, with D tentatively TRBD2 (6 bases). V lost 3 bases to trimming and J lost 4 bases, with 19 bases between them. Germline CDR1 and CDR2: SGHTA and FQGNSA. The CDR3 is made up of 16 amino acids. For the CDR3, the DNA is TGTGCCAGCAGCTTGGGACCGCAACCCCGGGGGTACGAGCAGTACTTC. As protein: CASSLGPQPRGYEQYF.